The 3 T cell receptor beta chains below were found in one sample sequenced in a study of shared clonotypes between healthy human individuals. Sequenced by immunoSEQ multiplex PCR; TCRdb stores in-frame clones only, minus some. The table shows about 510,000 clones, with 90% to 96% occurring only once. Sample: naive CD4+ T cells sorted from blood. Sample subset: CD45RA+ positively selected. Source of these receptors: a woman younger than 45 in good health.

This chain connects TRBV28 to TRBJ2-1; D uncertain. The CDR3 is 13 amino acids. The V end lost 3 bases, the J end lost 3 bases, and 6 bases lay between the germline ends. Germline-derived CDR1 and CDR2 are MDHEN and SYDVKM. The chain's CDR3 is CASSLWVYNEQFF. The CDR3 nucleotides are TGTGCCAGCAGTTTGTGGGTCTACAATGAGCAGTTCTTC. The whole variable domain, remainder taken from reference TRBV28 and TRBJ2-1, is DVKVTQSSRYLVKRTGEKVFLECVQDMDHENMFWYRQDPGLGLRLIYFSYDVKMKEKGDIPEGYSVSREKKERFSLILESASTNQTSMYLCASSLWVYNEQFFGPGTRLTVL.

CDR3 sequence reads: CASSLDRDSFYEQYF. DNA for the CDR3: TGCGCCAGCAGCTTGGATCGAGACAGTTTCTACGAGCAGTACTTC. V usage is TRBV5-1 and J usage is TRBJ2-7, with a weak D call TRBD1 (5 bases). The germline gives CDR1 SGHRS, CDR2 YFSETQ. The CDR3 runs to 15 residues. The V end lost 0 bases, the J end lost 3 bases, and 13 bases lay between the germline ends. The whole variable domain, filled in from reference TRBV5-1 and TRBJ2-7, reads KAGVTQTPRYLIKTRGQQVTLSCSPISGHRSVSWYQQTPGQGLQFLFEYFSETQRNKGNFPGRFSGRQFSNSRSEMNVSTLELGDSALYLCASSLDRDSFYEQYFGPGTRLTVT.

CDR3 region: CASRRTGETQYF. The CDR3 DNA follows: TGTGCCAGCAGACGGACAGGGGAGACCCAGTACTTC. The V call is TRBV13, the J call TRBJ2-5; 8 bases line up with TRBD1. CDR1 and CDR2 (germline): PRHDT, FYEKMQ (reference sequence). This CDR3 has 12 residues. After removal of 6 bases from V and 5 bases from J, the junction contained 2 bases not matched to a gene. Looking up the rest from reference TRBV13 and TRBJ2-5 gives the full variable domain: AAGVIQSPRHLIKEKRETATLKCYPIPRHDTVYWYQQGPGQDPQFLISFYEKMQSDKGSIPDRFSAQQFSDYHSELNMSSLELGDSALYFCASRRTGETQYFGPGTRLLVL.